One and the same sample provided the 27 T cell receptor beta chains below, sequenced in a study of blood T cell repertoires in COVID-19. Only in-frame clones appear in the TCRdb table, and some are missing; sequencing was by immunoSEQ multiplex PCR. Of 60,000 to 90,000 clones in the sample, 84% were seen once. The sequenced sample consisted of peripheral blood. The source of these receptors is a man between 50 and 59 years old with acute or convalescent COVID-19.

DNA for the CDR3: TGTGCCACCAGCGGCGGGACTGGAACCGGGGAGCTGTTTTTT. It encodes CATSGGTGTGELFF. This chain uses TRBV15 with TRBJ2-2; tentative D call: TRBD2 (6 bases). The CDR3 runs 14 residues. Deletions cut 5 bases from V and 5 bases from J, with 12 bases between. Looked up from germline, CDR1 is LNHNV and CDR2 is YYDKDF (reference sequence). The variable domain in full, completed from reference TRBV15 and TRBJ2-2, reads DAMVIQNPRYQVTQFGKPVTLSCSQTLNHNVMYWYQQKSSQAPKLLFHYYDKDFNNEADTPDNFQSRRPNTSFCFLDIRSPGLGDTAMYLCATSGGTGTGELFFGEGSRLTVL.

The chain recombines TRBV7-2 with TRBJ2-5; 11 bases match TRBD2. Germline trimming cut 3 bases from V and 4 bases from J; bases unmatched to any gene: 1. Germline CDR1 SGHTA, CDR2 FQGNSA. CDR3 size: 14 residues. The CDR3 reads CASSFTSGGETQYF. The DNA of the CDR3 is TGTGCCAGCAGCTTTACTAGCGGGGGAGAGACCCAGTACTTC.

This chain uses TRBV5-8 with TRBJ2-6; D is possibly TRBD1 (5 bases). V was shortened by 0 bases and J by 0 bases, with 10 bases between the two germline ends. This CDR3 has 17 amino acids. Per germline, CDR1 SGHTS and CDR2 YDEGEE. The CDR3 bases are TGTGCCAGCAGCTTGGGACAGCAACACTCTGGGGCCAACGTCCTGACTTTC. Translating it yields CASSLGQQHSGANVLTF.

The chain uses TRBV24-1 and TRBJ2-3; 8 nucleotides align to TRBD1. J gave up 5 bases and V 8 bases, and 17 bases lay outside the gene matches. Germline V gene sequence: CDR1 KGHDR, CDR2 SFDVKD. The CDR3 sequence is 17 residues long. The CDR3 spells CATNAGTGEMFRDTQYF. The CDR3 DNA sequence: TGTGCCACCAACGCCGGGACAGGTGAAATGTTCAGAGATACGCAGTATTTT.

The chain is built from TRBV5-6 and TRBJ2-1; D remains unclear. The germline gives CDR1 SGHDT, CDR2 YYEEEE. This CDR3 region has 15 residues. V lost 2 bases, J lost 7 bases, and 16 bases lay in between. For the CDR3, the DNA is TGTGCCAGCAGCTTCCCCGCGGTAGCCGAGAATGAGCAGTTCTTC. Protein product: CASSFPAVAENEQFF.

The chain has TRBV4-3 and TRBJ2-1; TRBD1 might be the D (6 bases). CDR1 is LGHNA, CDR2 YSLEER, per germline. V shed 0 bases and J shed 7 bases, with 10 bases lying between them. The CDR3 is 14 amino acids. CDR3 DNA: TGCGCCAGCAGCCAAGACCTCAGGGGTAATGAGCAGTTCTTC. It codes for CASSQDLRGNEQFF.

This chain links TRBV5-1 with TRBJ2-1; no firm D call. V was pared by 5 bases and J by 7 bases, with 16 bases between. CDR1 and CDR2 from the germline V gene are SGHRS and YFSETQ. The CDR3 contains 14 residues. CDR3 nucleotides: TGCGCCAGCAGTGGGTATTTAAAGAGGAATGAGCAGTTCTTC. Its translation: CASSGYLKRNEQFF.

The chain uses TRBV7-9 and TRBJ2-2; D is ambiguous. CDR1 and CDR2 from the germline V gene are SEHNR and FQNEAQ (reference sequence). Trimming took 2 bases from V and 0 from J, leaving 7 bases between them. The CDR3 has 15 amino acids. The CDR3 bases are TGTGCCAGCAGCTTATGGCTAGCGAACACCGGGGAGCTGTTTTTT. Translated, it gives CASSLWLANTGELFF.

The V call is TRBV4-1, the J call TRBJ2-5; 11 nucleotides agree with TRBD2. V lost 1 base and J lost 2; bases outside the gene matches: 0. The CDR3 runs to 15 residues. Germline CDR1 reads MGHRA; CDR2 reads YSYEKL. The CDR3 loop is CASSQVAGGQETQYF. DNA for the CDR3: TGCGCCAGCAGCCAAGTAGCGGGAGGGCAAGAGACCCAGTACTTC.

This clone was seen only once. This sequence joins TRBV9 and TRBJ2-5; TRBD2 agrees at 8 bases. After removal of 4 bases from V and 1 base from J, the junction contained 15 bases not matched to a gene. Germline V gene data show CDR1 as SGDLS and CDR2 as YYNGEE. CDR3 length: 18 amino acids. The CDR3 sequence is CASSPAPTWRGVQETQYF. CDR3 sequence (DNA): TGTGCCAGCAGCCCAGCCCCGACTTGGCGGGGGGTCCAAGAGACCCAGTACTTC.

The chain is built from TRBV18 and TRBJ2-2, with D perhaps TRBD1 (6 bases). The CDR3 has 13 amino acids. Looked up from germline, CDR1 is KGHSH and CDR2 is LQKENI. Trimming removed 7 bases from V and 1 base from J, with 7 bases in between. This CDR3 is CASLDRNTGELFF. The CDR3 region has the DNA TGTGCCAGCTTGGACAGGAACACCGGGGAGCTGTTTTTT.

The chain uses TRBV3-1 (or the pseudogene TRBV3-2) and TRBJ2-5, with TRBD1 matching over 10 bases. Germline V gene data show CDR1 as LGHDT and CDR2 as YNNKEL (reference sequence). The CDR3 covers 18 residues. The V gene end was trimmed by 3 bases and the J gene end by 5 bases; junction bases not matched to a gene: 15. The CDR3 coding sequence is TGTGCCAGCAGCCAGGGTCTTTCCGGGACAGGGGAGGGGGAGACCCAGTACTTC. Protein sequence: CASSQGLSGTGEGETQYF.

The chain joins TRBV15 to TRBJ2-2; possibly TRBD2 for D (5 bases). CDR3 length equals 14 residues. Germline V gives CDR1 LNHNV, CDR2 YYDKDF (reference sequence). Trimming removed 0 bases from V and 6 bases from J, with 8 bases in between. This chain's CDR3 is CATSRDTGAGELFF. CDR3 coding DNA: TGTGCCACCAGCAGAGATACCGGGGCCGGGGAGCTGTTTTTT.

The V gene is TRBV21-1, the J gene TRBJ1-1; the table calls TRBD1, which could not be checked here. TRBV21-1 is marked as a pseudogene. The CDR3 spans 14 residues. Written as DNA, the CDR3 is TGTGCCAGCAGCGACGGGACAGGCCGTCGAGGAGCTTTCTTT. This translates into CASSDGTGRRGAFF.

V and J are TRBV15 and TRBJ1-2, with TRBD1 identical over 7 bases. CDR1 is LNHNV and CDR2 is YYDKDF in the germline V gene (reference sequence). With 2 bases clipped from V and 1 base from J, the junction kept 4 bases outside the gene matches. CDR3 size: 15 residues. The CDR3: CATSRTRDSNYGYTF. The CDR3 DNA reads as TGTGCCACCAGCAGAACCCGGGACAGTAACTATGGCTACACCTTC.

The gene calls are TRBV18 and TRBJ1-4; D uncertain. The germline gives CDR1 KGHSH, CDR2 LQKENI. V was pared by 0 bases and J by 8 bases, with 13 bases between. CDR3 length equals 15 residues. CDR3 bases: TGTGCCAGCTCACCACCGTCCCTGACTCGGGAAAAACTGTTTTTT. Its translation is CASSPPSLTREKLFF.

V usage is TRBV5-4 and J usage is TRBJ2-1; 8 bases fit TRBD1. The CDR3 has 14 amino acids. The V and J ends lost 4 bases and 9 bases, in that order; junction bases with no gene match: 9. The germline gives CDR1 SGHNT, CDR2 YYREEE (reference sequence). The CDR3 DNA sequence: TGTGCCAGCAGCGGCAGGACAGGGACGATTGAGCAGTTCTTC. Its translation is CASSGRTGTIEQFF.

The chain carries TRBV3-1 (or the pseudogene TRBV3-2) and TRBJ2-1, with D perhaps matching TRBD2 (5 bases). V was cut by 0 bases and J by 15 bases, with 21 bases left in between. CDR3 length equals 15 residues. Germline V gene lookup returns CDR1 LGHDT and CDR2 YNNKEL (reference sequence). CDR3 sequence: CASSQDLSVEGFLFF. The CDR3 DNA sequence: TGTGCCAGCAGCCAAGATCTTAGCGTCGAGGGCTTTTTGTTCTTC.

V gene TRBV11-3 combines with J gene TRBJ2-7, with TRBD1 matching 8 bases. V gave up 2 bases and J gave up 5 bases; unmatched junction bases: 8. Germline CDR1 SGHNT, CDR2 YENEEA. The CDR3 extends over 15 amino acids. The CDR3 DNA sequence: TGTGCCAGCAGCTTATCCCGGGGACAGGTCCACGAGCAGTACTTC. It specifies CASSLSRGQVHEQYF.

This clone was found a few times. CDR3 loop: CASSSLQGILGDEQFF. In DNA form, the CDR3 reads TGTGCCAGCAGCTCCTTACAGGGAATTTTAGGCGATGAGCAGTTCTTC. This sequence joins TRBV5-8 and TRBJ2-1; tentatively, D is TRBD1 (6 bases). Trimming stripped 3 bases from V and 8 bases from J, with 21 bases between. Germline V lookup: CDR1 SGHTS, CDR2 YDEGEE. The CDR3 totals 16 residues.

This clone was found a few times. This chain uses TRBV24-1 with TRBJ2-1; 7 bases map to TRBD2. Trimming took 9 bases from V and 3 from J; bases not matched to a gene: 7. The CDR3 sequence is 14 residues long. Germline lookup yields CDR1 KGHDR and CDR2 SFDVKD. CDR3 loop: CATRPSGDYNEQFF. The CDR3 DNA reads TGTGCCACCCGGCCTAGCGGAGACTACAATGAGCAGTTCTTC.

This chain uses TRBV7-2 with TRBJ2-7, with TRBD1 matching 10 bases. The CDR3 is made up of 16 amino acids. The V gene's germline CDR1 is SGHTA and CDR2 FQGNSA. V trimming: 0 bases; J trimming: 2 bases; junction bases outside the gene matches: 4. The CDR3 nucleotides are TGTGCCAGCAGCTTAGCGGCCGGGACAGGGGCCTACGAGCAGTACTTC. This sequence encodes CASSLAAGTGAYEQYF.

The V call is TRBV7-8, the J call TRBJ2-6, with 9 bases lining up with TRBD1. The CDR3 is made up of 16 amino acids. Germline CDR1 SGHVS, CDR2 FQNEAQ. V was clipped by 2 bases and J by 4 bases; unmatched bases: 3. As DNA, the CDR3 is TGTGCCAGCAGCTTAAACAGGGGGCTAGGGGCCAACGTCCTGACTTTC. Translation: CASSLNRGLGANVLTF.

The rearrangement uses TRBV5-1 and TRBJ2-7; the D gene is possibly TRBD2 (6 bases). V dropped 0 bases and J dropped 0 bases, with 10 bases sitting between them. From germline, CDR1 is SGHRS and CDR2 YFSETQ. This CDR3 comprises 15 residues. CDR3 sequence (DNA): TGCGCCAGCAGCTTGGTCGGAGGGAACTCCTACGAGCAGTACTTC. Translated, it gives CASSLVGGNSYEQYF.

This sequence joins TRBV5-1 and TRBJ1-4; weak D call: TRBD1 (5 bases). Germline values: CDR1 SGHRS, CDR2 YFSETQ. V shed 2 bases and J shed 5 bases, with 13 bases lying between them. There are 15 residues in the CDR3. The CDR3 bases are TGCGCCAGCAGCTTAAGAGACAGCCTAAATGAAAAACTGTTTTTT. This encodes CASSLRDSLNEKLFF.

This rearrangement joins TRBV7-9 to TRBJ1-6, with 8 bases matching TRBD1. CDR1 is SEHNR, CDR2 FQNEAQ, per germline (reference sequence). This CDR3 comprises 16 residues. Trimming at V came to 0 bases and at J to 10 bases, leaving 8 bases not matched to a gene. CDR3 nucleotides: TGTGCCAGCAGCTTAGCCTTTGGGACAGGAGAGTCACCCCTCCACTTT. Encoded protein: CASSLAFGTGESPLHF.

The V gene is TRBV7-2, the J gene TRBJ1-2; 7 bases map to TRBD1. There are 14 residues in the CDR3. With V trimmed by 2 bases and J by 3 bases, 3 bases remained unmatched. CDR1 and CDR2 from the germline V gene are SGHTA and FQGNSA. The CDR3 here is CASSLLGTDYGYTF. The CDR3 bases are TGTGCCAGCAGCTTACTCGGGACAGACTATGGCTACACCTTC.